The clone carrying this TCR beta chain was recorded only once. Its antigen is currently unknown. Per the germline V gene, CDR1 is WNHNN and CDR2 is SYGVQD (reference sequence). This CDR3 comprises 14 residues. The ends were cut back, 3 bases at V and 0 bases at J, with 6 bases in the middle. The data belong to a study of shared clonotypes between healthy human individuals. Study information: The study used three CD4 naive, three CD4 memory, two CD8 naive and one CD8 memory plate per donor.

Whole-study results and caveats: Of the naive CD4 clonotypes, about 5% were shared across a few donors. A reduction in generation probabilities was seen for non-shared clonotypes relative to those shared by all four donors.

Profiling relied on immunoSEQ multiplex PCR, and the TCRdb table lists in-frame clones only, not all of them. This sample has over 950,000 clones, with approximately 77% found just once. The sample was memory CD4+ T cells from PBMCs. Indicated subset: CD45RA-negative fraction. The chain recombines TRBV10-1 with TRBJ2-1, with unresolved D. The receptor was derived from a man between 18 and 29 years old in good health. Some clones in this sample may be carry-over from other donors' samples. Here the CDR3 reads CASSDSHSYNEQFF. DNA of the CDR3: TGCGCCAGCAGTGACTCTCACTCCTACAATGAGCAGTTCTTC.